These T cell receptor beta chains were read from a single sample in a study of shared clonotypes between healthy human individuals. Clones were sequenced by immunoSEQ multiplex PCR, and TCRdb holds only the in-frame ones, with some missing. The sample consists of a few million clones, more than 90% of them appearing once. The sequenced sample consisted of naive CD4+ T cells sorted from blood. These receptors were obtained from a man aged 18 to 29 in good health. The CDR3 runs from the conserved cysteine through the conserved F or W. A D gene is named only where the DNA matches it firmly. Not all rows give a size; the values are once, few, many and, for expanded clones, a class.

v_call,d_call,j_call,clone_size,cdr3_length,cdr3_aa,cdr3_nt
TRBV18,TRBD1,TRBJ2-3,.,14,CASSPQDRADTQYF,TGTGCCAGCTCACCACAGGACAGGGCAGATACGCAGTATTTT
TRBV7-2,.,TRBJ2-7,.,14,CASSSGDRPYEQYF,TGTGCCAGCAGTTCGGGTGACAGGCCCTACGAGCAGTACTTC
TRBV9,.,TRBJ1-1,few,16,CASSSDPRSLNTEAFF,TGTGCCAGCAGCTCAGACCCTAGGTCGTTGAACACTGAAGCTTTCTTT
TRBV1,.,TRBJ2-2,.,10,CTSSNRELFF,TGCACCAGCAGCAATAGGGAGCTGTTTTTT
TRBV6-1,.,TRBJ1-1,.,14,CASSDLQGNTEAFF,TGTGCCAGCAGTGACCTACAGGGGAACACTGAAGCTTTCTTT
TRBV18,.,TRBJ2-7,.,13,CASSPRVESEQYF,TGTGCCAGCTCACCACGGGTTGAGAGTGAGCAGTACTTC
TRBV5-1,.,TRBJ1-4,.,14,CASSSGSTNEKLFF,TGCGCCAGCAGTTCCGGATCAACTAATGAAAAACTGTTTTTT
TRBV10-3,TRBD1,TRBJ2-3,.,13,CAISTGVTDTQYF,TGTGCCATTTCGACAGGGGTGACAGATACGCAGTATTTT
TRBV4-3,.,TRBJ2-3,.,16,CASSQRGWPSTDTQYF,TGCGCCAGCAGCCAACGGGGGTGGCCTAGCACAGATACGCAGTATTTT
TRBV4-2,.,TRBJ1-5,few,17,CASSLRESGVGNQPQHF,TGTGCCAGCAGCCTAAGGGAGTCTGGGGTCGGCAATCAGCCCCAGCATTTT
TRBV18,.,TRBJ2-7,few,14,CASSPRTDTYEQYF,TGTGCCAGCTCACCACGGACGGATACCTACGAGCAGTACTTC
TRBV5-1,TRBD2,TRBJ2-7,.,14,CASSLVAGANEQYF,TGCGCCAGCAGCTTGGTAGCGGGGGCGAACGAGCAGTACTTC
TRBV5-1,TRBD2,TRBJ2-3,.,16,CASSLGTSGVTDTQYF,TGCGCCAGCAGCTTGGGGACTAGCGGGGTCACAGATACGCAGTATTTT
TRBV7-6,.,TRBJ2-7,.,14,CASSLAREGDEQYF,TGTGCCAGCAGCCTAGCCAGGGAAGGGGACGAGCAGTACTTC
TRBV29-1,.,TRBJ2-3,.,12,CSVKPYVDTQYF,TGCAGCGTTAAACCCTACGTAGATACGCAGTATTTT
TRBV18,.,TRBJ2-5,.,11,CASSPMETQYF,TGTGCCAGCTCACCCATGGAGACCCAGTACTTC
TRBV7-2,.,TRBJ1-1,.,14,CASSTGQRNTEAFF,TGTGCCAGCAGCACAGGACAGAGGAACACTGAAGCTTTCTTT
TRBV28,.,TRBJ1-6,.,15,CASSFDGSNNSPLHF,TGTGCCAGCAGTTTTGATGGCAGCAACAATTCACCCCTCCACTTT
TRBV5-1,.,TRBJ2-1,.,16,CASSVTGSQGINEQFF,TGCGCCAGCAGTGTCACAGGGTCTCAAGGGATAAATGAGCAGTTCTTC
TRBV2,.,TRBJ1-5,.,13,CASSVSGWQPQHF,TGTGCCAGCAGTGTGTCAGGGTGGCAGCCCCAGCATTTT
TRBV7-2,.,TRBJ2-7,.,16,CASSLEGGVPSYEQYF,TGTGCCAGCAGCTTAGAGGGCGGGGTCCCATCCTACGAGCAGTACTTC
TRBV27,.,TRBJ2-7,.,13,CASRLGDGYEQYF,TGTGCCAGCAGATTAGGGGACGGGTACGAGCAGTACTTC
TRBV7-2,TRBD2,TRBJ2-7,.,16,CASSLVLAGRGNEQYF,TGTGCCAGCAGCTTAGTACTAGCGGGGAGGGGCAACGAGCAGTACTTC
TRBV11-2,.,TRBJ2-7,.,12,CASSFGSGEQYF,TGTGCCAGCAGCTTTGGATCGGGGGAGCAGTACTTC
TRBV6-1,.,TRBJ1-2,.,14,CASSEAWAGYGYTF,TGTGCCAGCAGTGAAGCTTGGGCGGGCTATGGCTACACCTTC
TRBV27,.,TRBJ2-6,.,13,CASSWVGANVLTF,TGTGCCAGCAGTTGGGTGGGGGCCAACGTCCTGACTTTC
TRBV10-3,.,TRBJ2-3,.,15,CAISSDSNRPDTQYF,TGTGCCATCAGTTCCGACAGCAATAGGCCCGATACGCAGTATTTT
TRBV5-6,.,TRBJ1-1,.,16,CASSTGGAPLNTEAFF,TGTGCCAGCAGCACCGGGGGGGCCCCTCTGAACACTGAAGCTTTCTTT
TRBV5-1,TRBD1,TRBJ2-1,.,14,CASSLITGGYEQFF,TGCGCCAGCAGCTTAATTACAGGGGGCTATGAGCAGTTCTTC
TRBV5-1,.,TRBJ2-1,.,17,CASSSTNRGQSHNEQFF,TGCGCCAGCAGCTCGACGAACCGGGGGCAATCCCACAATGAGCAGTTCTTC
TRBV4-3,TRBD1,TRBJ1-1,few,16,CASSQGPKGARTEAFF,TGCGCCAGCAGCCAAGGTCCGAAGGGGGCGCGAACTGAAGCTTTCTTT
TRBV5-1,.,TRBJ2-7,.,14,CASRAATESYEQYF,TGCGCCAGCAGAGCCGCGACAGAGTCCTACGAGCAGTACTTC